The T cell receptor (beta chain) under discussion was sequenced for a study of cytomegalovirus exposure and HLA in healthy donors. General study results and limits: According to a later analysis, TCR clusters from the first cohort tended to co-occur in the 120 or so validation repertoires. Cytomegalovirus-associated status was assigned to some 160 TCR beta chains.

Turning to this clone: Antigen unknown.

The CDR3 length is 14 residues. The germline V gene encodes CDR1 SGDLS and CDR2 YYNGEE. J lost 6 bases, V lost 2 bases, and 7 bases had no gene match. Only in-frame clones appear in the TCRdb table, and some are missing; sequencing was by immunoSEQ multiplex PCR. Of about 240,000 clones detected, roughly 89% appear once; the ten largest clones hold about 2.5%. The rearrangement links TRBV9 to TRBJ2-7; 8 bases align to TRBD2. Sequenced material: PBMCs. The clonotype comes from a man aged 18 to 29 in good health and CMV-seronegative. CDR3 coding DNA: TGTGCCAGCAGCGTCTCGACGGGAGGGAGCGAGCAGTACTTC. Translating it yields CASSVSTGGSEQYF.